Each of the 18 T cell receptor beta chains below was sequenced from the same sample in a study of cytomegalovirus exposure and HLA in healthy donors. Assay: immunoSEQ multiplex PCR; the TCRdb copy retains only in-frame clones and omits some. Of about 73,000 clones listed, 70% to 90% were seen once; the top ten hold approximately 4.2%. What was sequenced was PBMCs. The receptor source for this set is a young woman in good health and CMV-seropositive.

This clone was seen just once. V gene TRBV7-8 combines with J gene TRBJ2-3; TRBD2 matches at 9 bases. The V segment lost 5 bases and the J segment 1 base; nucleotides outside the gene matches: 10. The germline V gene encodes CDR1 SGHVS and CDR2 FQNEAQ. This CDR3 has 17 amino acids. Here the CDR3 DNA reads TGTGCCAGCAGCCTCAGACCCAGACTAGCGGGCACAGATACGCAGTATTTT. It is translated as CASSLRPRLAGTDTQYF.

The table lists this clone with a count of one. The chain is built from TRBV4-1 and TRBJ1-4; D not resolved. The CDR3 contains 17 residues. The germline V and J ends were trimmed by 0 bases and 0 bases, with 11 bases remaining between them. Germline lookup yields CDR1 MGHRA and CDR2 YSYEKL. CDR3 sequence (DNA): TGCGCCAGCAGCCAAGACTTCCCTAGAACAACTAATGAAAAACTGTTTTTT. Residues: CASSQDFPRTTNEKLFF.

V gene TRBV7-9 combines with J gene TRBJ1-2, with 7 positions matching TRBD1. V gave up 9 bases and J gave up 2 bases; unmatched junction bases: 9. Germline V lookup: CDR1 SEHNR, CDR2 FQNEAQ (reference sequence). The CDR3 has 14 residues. The CDR3 DNA reads as TGTGCCAGTAGCGAGGAGGGGGCAAACTATGGCTACACCTTC. As protein: CASSEEGANYGYTF.

The chain carries TRBV6-1 and TRBJ2-2; 7 bases line up with TRBD1. Germline CDR1 MNHNS, CDR2 SASEGT. The length of the CDR3 is 15 residues. Unmatched junction bases numbered 2, after V lost 0 bases and J lost 4 bases. The CDR3 DNA reads as TGTGCCAGCAGTGAAGCGGGGGACAGCACCGGGGAGCTGTTTTTT. It yields the protein CASSEAGDSTGELFF.

J is TRBJ1-6 and V is TRBV6-5; 7 nucleotides line up with TRBD1. J gave up 2 bases and V 6 bases, and 4 bases lay outside the gene matches. In germline, CDR1 is MNHEY, CDR2 SVGAGI. This CDR3 spans 15 amino acids. CDR3 bases: TGTGCCAGCAGAACGGGACAGACCTATAATTCACCCCTCCACTTT. It yields the protein CASRTGQTYNSPLHF.

The chain is built from TRBV5-4 and TRBJ2-3; D is undetermined. V was pared by 0 bases and J by 2 bases, with 7 bases between. The CDR3 is 14 residues long. Germline CDR1 reads SGHNT; CDR2 reads YYREEE (reference sequence). CDR3 region: CASSLAVPTDTQYF. The DNA of the CDR3 is TGTGCCAGCAGCTTGGCCGTTCCCACAGATACGCAGTATTTT.

V usage is TRBV18 and J usage is TRBJ2-1; D is undetermined. The germline gives CDR1 KGHSH, CDR2 LQKENI. This CDR3 is built from 15 residues. V lost 0 bases to trimming and J lost 0 bases, with 6 bases between them. The CDR3 reads CASSPPSSSYNEQFF. CDR3 coding DNA: TGTGCCAGCTCACCACCCTCGAGCTCCTACAATGAGCAGTTCTTC.

The chain has TRBV28 and TRBJ1-5, with 7 bases fitting TRBD1. The V segment lost 6 bases and the J segment 2 bases; nucleotides outside the gene matches: 10. The CDR3 is 16 amino acids. Germline V lookup: CDR1 MDHEN, CDR2 SYDVKM. The CDR3 loop reads CASSPPGGDGNQPQHF. CDR3 DNA sequence: TGTGCCAGCAGCCCACCAGGGGGTGATGGCAATCAGCCCCAGCATTTT.

This clone showed up just once. The chain combines TRBV19 with TRBJ1-5; a possible D gene is TRBD1 (6 bases). The CDR3 has 15 amino acids. V lost 7 bases to trimming and J lost 6 bases, with 19 bases between them. Germline lookup yields CDR1 LNHDA and CDR2 SQIVND (reference sequence). CDR3 sequence: CASTQLGRGGQPQHF. CDR3 nucleotide sequence: TGTGCCAGTACCCAACTCGGCAGGGGTGGTCAGCCCCAGCATTTT.

This chain connects TRBV4-1 to TRBJ1-1, with D possibly being TRBD1 (5 bases). The V end lost 3 bases, the J end lost 5 bases, and 13 bases lay between the germline ends. Germline CDR1 MGHRA, CDR2 YSYEKL. The CDR3 runs to 14 residues. In DNA form, the CDR3 reads TGCGCCAGCAGCCAGACGGACATTTTTACTGAAGCTTTCTTT. Translation gives CASSQTDIFTEAFF.

The gene calls are TRBV5-6 and TRBJ2-5, with 12 bases that match TRBD2. Germline V CDR1 and CDR2: SGHDT, YYEEEE. The CDR3 covers 16 residues. V shed 4 bases and J 4 bases; nucleotides not matched to a gene: 8. The CDR3 here is CASSIALAGGPETQYF. The CDR3 DNA reads TGTGCCAGCAGCATAGCTCTAGCGGGAGGGCCAGAGACCCAGTACTTC.

CDR3 in DNA: TGTGCCAGCAGTTTATCCCTTTTAGCTCCCCAAGAGACCCAGTACTTC. Its protein is CASSLSLLAPQETQYF. The genes are TRBV28 and TRBJ2-5; D is unclear. The V end lost 1 base, the J end lost 1 base, and 13 bases lay between the germline ends. This CDR3 comprises 16 residues. The germline V gene encodes CDR1 MDHEN and CDR2 SYDVKM. The entire variable domain, with the rest obtained from reference TRBV28 and TRBJ2-5, is as follows: DVKVTQSSRYLVKRTGEKVFLECVQDMDHENMFWYRQDPGLGLRLIYFSYDVKMKEKGDIPEGYSVSREKKERFSLILESASTNQTSMYLCASSLSLLAPQETQYFGPGTRLLVL.

As DNA, the CDR3 is TGCGCCAGCAGCCAAGATCCCGGGGGGCGCACAGATACGCAGTATTTT. It encodes CASSQDPGGRTDTQYF. The chain is built from TRBV4-1 and TRBJ2-3, with a possible D match to TRBD2 (7 bases). Germline CDR1 MGHRA, CDR2 YSYEKL. V was trimmed by 0 bases and J by 1 base, leaving 11 bases between them. The CDR3 has 16 residues.

This chain links TRBV6-4 with TRBJ2-1; TRBD2 might be the D (6 bases). Germline CDR1 and CDR2: MRHNA and SNTAGT. This CDR3 comprises 15 residues. Trimming took 2 bases from V and 3 from J, leaving 11 bases between them. CDR3 bases: TGTGCCAGCAGTGACAGCGCGGGGAGCTACAATGAGCAGTTCTTC. This codes for CASSDSAGSYNEQFF.

The CDR3: CASSSTSGGQETQYF. The CDR3 nucleotides read TGCGCCAGCAGCTCGACTAGCGGGGGCCAAGAGACCCAGTACTTC. The chain couples TRBV5-1 to TRBJ2-5; 12 bases match TRBD2. The V gene end was trimmed by 3 bases and the J gene end by 1 base; junction bases not matched to a gene: 1. The CDR3 loop spans 15 amino acids. The germline V gene encodes CDR1 SGHRS and CDR2 YFSETQ.

The chain links TRBV28 to TRBJ2-2; 7 bases match TRBD1. The V segment lost 7 bases and the J segment 6 bases; nucleotides outside the gene matches: 11. The germline V gene encodes CDR1 MDHEN and CDR2 SYDVKM. The CDR3 is 15 amino acids. CDR3 sequence (DNA): TGTGCCAGCACCCAAAGACAGGGAGCCTCCGGGGAGCTGTTTTTT. Its translation: CASTQRQGASGELFF.

This rearrangement joins TRBV29-1 to TRBJ2-5, with a weak D call TRBD2 (6 bases). The CDR3 is 16 amino acids. Deletions cut 7 bases from V and 1 base from J, with 22 bases between. The V gene's germline CDR1 is SQVTM and CDR2 ANQGSEA. CDR3 DNA: TGCAGCGCCTATCAGGGATTTGGGGGGACCCAAGAGACCCAGTACTTC. Protein sequence: CSAYQGFGGTQETQYF.

V and J are TRBV28 and TRBJ2-1, with 10 bases aligning to TRBD2. This CDR3 contains 16 residues. Germline values: CDR1 MDHEN, CDR2 SYDVKM. The ends lost 6 bases at V and 4 bases at J; junction bases unmatched: 9. Here the CDR3 reads CASSPPGLAAYNEQFF. The CDR3, as DNA: TGTGCCAGCAGCCCCCCCGGACTAGCGGCTTACAATGAGCAGTTCTTC.